The 11 T cell receptor beta chains given below trace back to one sample, sequenced in a study of blood T cell repertoires in COVID-19. Repertoires were generated with immunoSEQ multiplex PCR, while TCRdb's copy carries only in-frame clones and drops some. The profile shows 130,000 to 150,000 clones, approximately 87% of them singletons. Sequencing was carried out using peripheral blood. These TCRs come from a woman aged 50 to 60 with active or convalescent COVID-19.

V usage is TRBV19 and J usage is TRBJ2-1; 9 nucleotides match TRBD1. This CDR3 contains 20 residues. J lost 0 bases, V lost 7 bases, and 19 bases had no gene match. The germline V gene has CDR1 LNHDA and CDR2 SQIVND (reference sequence). Here the CDR3 DNA reads TGTGCCAGTACTCGCTCCCGGGACAGGGTGTGGGGGGGCTCCTACAATGAGCAGTTCTTC. Its translation: CASTRSRDRVWGGSYNEQFF.

The rearrangement links TRBV12-1 to TRBJ1-2. TRBV12-1 is designated a pseudogene. This CDR3 comprises 16 residues. CDR3 DNA sequence: TGTGCCAGCAGCTTACGGATCGGGGTGGTCTATCGTGGCTACACCTTC. Amino acids: CASSLRIGVVYRGYTF.

V gene TRBV7-2 combines with J gene TRBJ2-7, with D possibly being TRBD1 (6 bases). V was pared by 0 bases and J by 7 bases, with 16 bases between. Germline values: CDR1 SGHTA, CDR2 FQGNSA. The CDR3 runs to 15 residues. In DNA form, the CDR3 reads TGTGCCAGCAGCTTAGCCCCACAGGGAAGGGGGGAGCAGTACTTC. It encodes CASSLAPQGRGEQYF.

The chain employs TRBV19 and TRBJ1-5, with 7 bases matching TRBD1. The CDR3 totals 19 residues. Germline CDR1 LNHDA, CDR2 SQIVND (reference sequence). The V and J ends lost 2 bases and 0 bases, in that order; junction bases with no gene match: 13. In DNA form, the CDR3 reads TGTGCCAGTAGTATAATGGAGGGGGCACTCCGCTATAGCAATCAGCCCCAGCATTTT. Its translation: CASSIMEGALRYSNQPQHF.

The chain joins TRBV4-2 to TRBJ1-6; D perhaps matches TRBD1 (6 bases). The CDR3 is made up of 15 amino acids. V shed 0 bases and J shed 5 bases, with 8 bases lying between them. Germline CDR1 reads LGHNA; CDR2 reads YNFKEQ. The DNA of the CDR3 is TGTGCCAGCAGCCAAGAGAGACAGGATAATTCACCCCTCCACTTT. It yields the protein CASSQERQDNSPLHF.

This chain's CDR3 is CASSQESGNEQFF. The CDR3 DNA reads TGTGCCAGCAGCCAAGAATCAGGGAATGAGCAGTTCTTC. The chain is built from TRBV3-1 (or the pseudogene TRBV3-2) and TRBJ2-1; maybe TRBD1 (5 bases). V dropped 0 bases and J dropped 7 bases, with 7 bases sitting between them. Looked up from germline, CDR1 is LGHDT and CDR2 is YNNKEL (reference sequence). CDR3 size: 13 residues.

This clone showed up just once. The gene calls are TRBV10-3 and TRBJ2-1; 8 bases fit TRBD2. Germline values: CDR1 ENHRY, CDR2 SYGVKD. The trim removed 0 bases at V and 7 bases at J, leaving 8 bases unmatched. The length of the CDR3 is 16 residues. The CDR3 loop reads CAISESRPGLVNEQFF. CDR3 DNA sequence: TGTGCCATCAGTGAGTCGCGGCCGGGACTAGTAAATGAGCAGTTCTTC.

This clone was seen once. The chain has TRBV15 and TRBJ1-1; possible D gene TRBD1, 5 bases. V lost 1 base, J lost 6 bases, and 15 bases lay in between. The CDR3 spans 15 residues. Germline lookup yields CDR1 LNHNV and CDR2 YYDKDF (reference sequence). Here the CDR3 reads CATSRGVGDSAEAFF. In nucleotides, the CDR3 is TGTGCCACCAGCAGAGGTGTTGGGGACTCCGCTGAAGCTTTCTTT.

This sequence joins TRBV5-4 and TRBJ2-1; 8 nucleotides match TRBD1. The germline CDR1 and CDR2 sequences are SGHNT and YYREEE (reference sequence). Trimming removed 2 bases from V and 4 bases from J; junction bases left unmatched: 5. The CDR3 has 15 residues. The CDR3 bases are TGTGCCAGCAGCTTCGGACAGGGAACATACAATGAGCAGTTCTTC. Amino acids: CASSFGQGTYNEQFF.

The gene calls are TRBV2 and TRBJ2-7; 9 bases fit TRBD1. V shed 6 bases and J 12 bases; nucleotides not matched to a gene: 9. Germline CDR1 reads SNHLY; CDR2 reads FYNNEI. This CDR3 contains 12 residues. For the CDR3, the DNA is TGTGCCAGCAGGGATGACAGGGGGGCGGTGTACTTC. This codes for CASRDDRGAVYF.

The chain uses TRBV7-9 and TRBJ1-4, with TRBD1 as a possible D gene (6 bases). V lost 4 bases, J lost 7 bases, and 16 bases lay in between. The germline V gene encodes CDR1 SEHNR and CDR2 FQNEAQ (reference sequence). The CDR3 length is 15 residues. The CDR3 DNA sequence: TGTGCCAGCAGCTCCTCCGGTACAGGGAGTGAAAAACTGTTTTTT. Translated, it gives CASSSSGTGSEKLFF.